The rows below give T cell receptor beta chains drawn from one sample of a study of CD8 T cells in ankylosing spondylitis. TCRdb used MiXCR to reprocess the 5' RACE reads, holding one entry per CDR3 protein. The profile shows under 950,000 distinct CDR3 sequences, under 20% of them singletons. Specimen: blood, either unsorted or a sorted T cell fraction (not recorded which). Source of these receptors: a male donor with ankylosing spondylitis. The CDR3 runs from the conserved cysteine through the conserved F or W. Fields, in order: V gene, clone size, D gene, J gene, CDR3 DNA, CDR3 protein. A D gene is named only where the DNA matches it firmly. Not every row has a clone size; where given, it reads once, few, many or a size class.

>TRBV29-1|few|.|TRBJ1-2
TGCAGCGTGGAAGGGTCCGACTATGGCTACACCTTC
CSVEGSDYGYTF
>TRBV6-1|many|TRBD1|TRBJ2-3
TGTGCCAGCAGTGCGGGACAGGGGGACACAGATACGCAGTATTTT
CASSAGQGDTDTQYF
>TRBV28|.|TRBD1|TRBJ1-6
TGTGCCAGCAGTGGACAGGGAAGGGCCTCCTATAATTCACCCCTCCACTTT
CASSGQGRASYNSPLHF
>TRBV6-1|few|TRBD1|TRBJ1-2
TGTGCCAGCAGTGAGAGGGAGGGGGCGATAAGCTACACCTTC
CASSEREGAISYTF
>TRBV7-9|.|TRBD1|TRBJ2-5
TGTGCCAGCAGCTTGATGACAGGGCGGGAGACCCAGTACTTC
CASSLMTGRETQYF
>TRBV27|.|TRBD2|TRBJ2-1
TGTGCCAGCAGTTACGGGGCTAGCGGTGAGCAGTTCTTC
CASSYGASGEQFF
>TRBV4-3|.|TRBD2|TRBJ2-3
TGCGCCAGCAGCCAAGAATACTTGCGGGAGTTGGGGGATACGCAGTATTTT
CASSQEYLRELGDTQYF
>TRBV7-3|few|.|TRBJ2-2
TGTGCCAGCAGCCCAACCGGTGCCATCCCCGGGGAGCTGTTTTTT
CASSPTGAIPGELFF
>TRBV5-1|.|.|TRBJ1-1
TGCGCCAGCAGTTATTCGACAGACACTGAAGCTTTCTTT
CASSYSTDTEAFF
>TRBV20-1|few|.|TRBJ2-4
TGCAGTGCTAGAGAAGCCAAAAACATTCAGTACTTC
CSAREAKNIQYF
>TRBV6-5|few|.|TRBJ2-1
TGTGCCAGCAGTTACTCAGGGGCAGGAGAGCAGTTCTTC
CASSYSGAGEQFF
>TRBV30|.|TRBD2|TRBJ2-1
TGTGCCTGGGAGGCGGGGGATGAGCAGTTCTTC
CAWEAGDEQFF
>TRBV5-1|few|.|TRBJ2-2
TGCGCCAGCAGCTTAAGTCAGGGGACCGGGGAGCTGTTTTTT
CASSLSQGTGELFF
>TRBV4-2|.|TRBD2|TRBJ2-1
TGTGCCAGCAGCCAACCGGGACTAGTTCGGAGTGAGCAGTTCTTC
CASSQPGLVRSEQFF
>TRBV5-5|many|.|TRBJ2-1
TGTGCCAGCAGCTTGGATGTGAACTCCTACAATGAGCAGTTCTTC
CASSLDVNSYNEQFF
>TRBV12-3/TRBV12-4|.|TRBD2|TRBJ2-1
TGTGCCAGCAGTTTCACGGAGACTAGCGGGAGGATCAATGAGCAGTTCTTC
CASSFTETSGRINEQFF
>TRBV6-4|few|.|TRBJ2-1
TGTGCCAGCAGTGTGACGACAGACTACAATGAGCAGTTCTTC
CASSVTTDYNEQFF
>TRBV20-1|.|.|TRBJ2-3
TGCAGTGCTAGAGCCCCTATTCGGACCCGCACAGATACGCAGTATTTT
CSARAPIRTRTDTQYF
>TRBV5-1|few|TRBD2|TRBJ2-7
TGCGCCAGCAGCCGATACCTAGCGGGAGGAGCCCACGAGCAGTACTTC
CASSRYLAGGAHEQYF
>TRBV25-1|few|.|TRBJ2-5
TGTGCCAGCAGTGCGGGGGCAGGGGTTTCACAAGAGACCCAGTACTTC
CASSAGAGVSQETQYF
>TRBV7-9|.|.|TRBJ1-1
TGTGCCAGCAGCCCCTGGATCACTGAAGCTTTCTTT
CASSPWITEAFF
>TRBV5-1|.|.|TRBJ1-3
TGCGCCAGCAGCACGACTCCAAGGCAGACCCTGGCCGACACCATATATTTT
CASSTTPRQTLADTIYF
>TRBV2|.|.|TRBJ2-7
TGTGCCAGCAGTGAATATGAGGGATCCTACGAGCAGTACTTC
CASSEYEGSYEQYF
>TRBV20-1|many|.|TRBJ2-1
TGCAGTGCTAGGCAATCAGCGGAGCAGTTCTTC
CSARQSAEQFF
>TRBV29-1|few|.|TRBJ2-7
TGCAGCGTTGCTCGAGGGTTTGGCTACGAGCAGTACTTC
CSVARGFGYEQYF
>TRBV20-1|few|TRBD2|TRBJ2-5
TGCAGTGCTCTGGAAACGGGGGGAGAGACCCAGTACTTC
CSALETGGETQYF
>TRBV6-5|.|.|TRBJ2-7
TGTGCCAGCAGCTACCGCAGGCCGGGTTACGAGCAGTACTTC
CASSYRRPGYEQYF
>TRBV10-3|.|.|TRBJ2-3
TGTGCCATCAGTGAGTCGAGTCACACCACAGATACGCAGTATTTT
CAISESSHTTDTQYF
>TRBV12-3/TRBV12-4|few|.|TRBJ1-1
TGTGCCAGCAGTTCCCACAGGATGAACACTGAAGCTTTCTTT
CASSSHRMNTEAFF
>TRBV28|.|.|TRBJ2-7
TGTGCCAGCACCGGACAGTCCTTAAGCTCCTACGAGCAGTACTTC
CASTGQSLSSYEQYF
>TRBV5-1|few|TRBD2|TRBJ2-7
TGCGCCAGCAGCCCCGGGACTAGCGCCCACGAGCAGTACTTC
CASSPGTSAHEQYF
>TRBV7-9|.|.|TRBJ2-1
TGTGCCAGCAGCTTAGAGACTTGGGACAATGAGCAGTTCTTC
CASSLETWDNEQFF
>TRBV4-2|.|.|TRBJ2-1
TGTGCCAGCAGCCAAGAGGGGGACTACAATGAGCAGTTCTTC
CASSQEGDYNEQFF
>TRBV20-1|few|TRBD1|TRBJ1-5
TGCAGTGCACCGGGACAGGGGGATCATCAGCCCCAGCATTTT
CSAPGQGDHQPQHF
>TRBV7-2|few|.|TRBJ1-5
TGTGCCAGCAGCTTAGAAGTGGCGGGGAATCAGCCCCAGCATTTT
CASSLEVAGNQPQHF
>TRBV24-1|few|.|TRBJ2-3
TGTGCCACCAGTGACGGCTTACAGGGCCGCGGCACAGATACGCAGTATTTT
CATSDGLQGRGTDTQYF
>TRBV4-2|few|.|TRBJ2-1
TGTGCCAGCAGCCAAGAGTCAGGTAGCGGAAATGAGCAGTTCTTC
CASSQESGSGNEQFF
>TRBV20-1|many|.|TRBJ1-3
TGCAGTGCTAGCGGAAGTTCTGGAAACACCATATATTTT
CSASGSSGNTIYF
>TRBV7-9|.|.|TRBJ2-2
TGTGCCAGCAAACCGGGGGCAGCGAACACCGGGGAGCTGTTTTTT
CASKPGAANTGELFF
>TRBV11-2|once|TRBD2|TRBJ2-1
TGTGCCAGCAGCTCCCCGGCTAGCGGGAATTACAATGAGCAGTTCTTC
CASSSPASGNYNEQFF
>TRBV5-1|many|.|TRBJ2-5
TGCGCCAGCAGCATGGGGTCAGGGTTTGAGACCCAGTACTTC
CASSMGSGFETQYF
>TRBV20-1|few|.|TRBJ1-1
TGCAGTGCTAAGGGGGGAGGATGGGACACTGAAGCTTTCTTT
CSAKGGGWDTEAFF